This T cell receptor (beta chain) is drawn from a study of blood T cell repertoires in COVID-19 (dated by TCRdb to about 2020). As for the study more broadly: Collaborator samples came from the United States, Italy and Spain and covered acute and convalescent phases of COVID-19. The repertoires were made available in a free public database intended to serve as a resource for research on the immune response to SARS-CoV-2. Where available, HLA class I and class II types were taken from metadata supplied by the sample provider and were not determined by assay-based typing. Deeply sampled blood TCRbeta repertoires from subjects exposed to, actively infected with, or recovered from COVID-19 were included in the dataset. The prospective study material was composed of cDNA or gDNA derived from T cells, B-cell-depleted T cells, or PBMCs. The sample metadata nearly always contained a de-identified subject ID, COVID-19 status, age in years and sex. Samples came from the ongoing ImmuneRACE study (first 160 participants) plus 1,254 subjects from 6 global collaborators. General findings and caveats noted by the study authors: Clinical and demographic metadata were provided uncurated, with the amount varying by source and participant.

TCRbeta CDR3 regions were amplified from genomic DNA using the immunoSEQ Assay, a bias-controlled multiplex PCR. On the study's bioinformatics: Within the assay, amplification of reference gene primers was used to estimate how many nucleated cells each sample contained. Sequence reads were collapsed and filtered to measure the absolute abundance of every unique TCRbeta CDR3 rearrangement. Productive Simpson clonality was computed per sample as the square root of Simpson's diversity index over productive rearrangements. TCRdb carries this immuneACCESS record with in-frame sequences only. Its versions omit some clonotypes, under half of them owing to an unresolved V gene in the studies checked, with the rest unexplained. Clone size and the V and J calls come from that table; the DNA yielded D and trimming. Here the sample has some 450,000 clones; around 90% occur a single time. Approximately 0.92% of the sample is held by the ten biggest clonotypes.

V is cut by 4 bases and J by 0 bases, and the space between the germline ends is 3 bases. The CDR3 runs 13 amino acids, cysteine and phenylalanine included. Only the CDR3 DNA stays, 39 bases, in frame from base 1. This clone was found once. There is no known antigen for this receptor. Base qualities are not recorded, but no much larger clone differs from it by a single base. One collaborating source in Seattle enrolled patients while the patients were actively infected and followed the patients over time throughout the course of disease. Whole blood was collected in K2EDTA tubes by collaborating institutions according to the institutions' own protocols. Collaborator samples were shipped for TCRbeta analysis as frozen whole blood, isolated PBMCs, or DNA extracted from either sample type.

The chain links TRBV23-1 with TRBJ1-4; no D segment can be confidently identified. TRBV23-1 is an ORF, with its function uncertain. The source of this sequence is a young man with COVID-19, enrolled during active disease. Sequenced sample: peripheral blood. CDR3 loop: CASSLTTNEKLFF. Read as DNA, the sequence is TGCGCCAGCAGTCTAACAACTAATGAAAAACTGTTTTTT.